This T cell receptor (beta chain) came from a study of T cell repertoires in cytomegalovirus infection. MiXCR was run by TCRdb on the reads, yielding one entry per CDR3 protein. The table has fewer than 25,000 distinct CDR3 sequences, 20% to 25% seen once. This clonotype was seen many times. What it recognizes is unknown. With 5 bases clipped from V and 2 bases from J, the junction kept 8 bases outside the gene matches. The CDR3 totals 17 residues. CDR1 is SEHNR, CDR2 FQNEAQ, per germline (reference sequence). This clonotype originated in a human donor in good health (CMV status not recorded). Some clones in this sample may be carry-over from other donors' samples. The input for sequencing was CD8+ T cells from cultured PBMCs, taken from culture after CMV antigen stimulation. The chain recombines TRBV7-9 with TRBJ2-3, with 12 bases lining up with TRBD2. The CDR3 reads CASSAGTSGGHTDTQYF. The CDR3 DNA sequence: TGTGCCAGCAGCGCCGGAACTAGCGGGGGGCACACAGATACGCAGTATTTT.